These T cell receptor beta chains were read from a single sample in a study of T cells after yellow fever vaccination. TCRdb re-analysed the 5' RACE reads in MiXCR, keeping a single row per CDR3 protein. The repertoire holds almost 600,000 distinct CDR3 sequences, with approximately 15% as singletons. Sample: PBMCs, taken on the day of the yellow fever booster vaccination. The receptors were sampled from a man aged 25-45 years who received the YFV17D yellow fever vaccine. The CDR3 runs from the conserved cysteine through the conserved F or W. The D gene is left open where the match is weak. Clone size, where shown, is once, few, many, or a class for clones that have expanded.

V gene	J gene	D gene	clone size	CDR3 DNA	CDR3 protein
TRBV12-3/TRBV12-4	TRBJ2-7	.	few	TGTGCCAGCAGTACCGGTGGTAGCTCCTACGAGCAGTACTTC	CASSTGGSSYEQYF
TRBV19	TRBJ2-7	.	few	TGTGCCAGTAGTTTGGACTATGGGTCGGGCGAGCAGTACTTC	CASSLDYGSGEQYF
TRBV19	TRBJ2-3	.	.	TGTGCCAGTAGTCCTTTGGGGGTCCGCACAGATACGCAGTATTTT	CASSPLGVRTDTQYF
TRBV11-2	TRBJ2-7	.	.	TGTGCCAGCAGCGACGACTGGTCCAGGACCTACGAGCAGTACTTC	CASSDDWSRTYEQYF
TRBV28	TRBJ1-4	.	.	TGTGCCAGCCTAGATGCAACTAATGAAAAACTGTTTTTT	CASLDATNEKLFF
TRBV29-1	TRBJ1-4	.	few	TGCAGCGTTGGGGATATTGCAACTAATGAAAAACTGTTTTTT	CSVGDIATNEKLFF
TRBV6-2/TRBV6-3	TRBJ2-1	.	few	TGTGCCAGCAGACGGATTGTCACCCCCTACAATGAGCAGTTCTTC	CASRRIVTPYNEQFF
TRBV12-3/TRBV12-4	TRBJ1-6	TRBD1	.	TGTGCCAGCAGTTACACAGGGGAATCTTCAACACCCCTCCACTTT	CASSYTGESSTPLHF
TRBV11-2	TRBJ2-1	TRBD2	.	TGTGCCAGCAGCTTAAGGGGGTGGACTAGCGCTGTTACTAACAATGAGCAGTTCTTC	CASSLRGWTSAVTNNEQFF
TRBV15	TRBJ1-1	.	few	TGTGCCACCAGCAGACCCTTGGGCCTGGAGAACACTGAAGCTTTCTTT	CATSRPLGLENTEAFF
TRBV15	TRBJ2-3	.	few	TGTGCCACCAGCAGAGAGGGGGTTTCAGATACGCAGTATTTT	CATSREGVSDTQYF
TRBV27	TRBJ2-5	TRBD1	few	TGTGCCAGCAGTTTGCGAGGGGGCGCAGAGACCCAGTACTTC	CASSLRGGAETQYF
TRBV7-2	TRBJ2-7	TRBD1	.	TGTGCCAGCAGCCGAGGGGGCAGCTCCTACGAGCAGTACTTC	CASSRGGSSYEQYF
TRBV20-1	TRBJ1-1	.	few	TGCAGTGCTAGAGAACACCTTGAAGCTTTCTTT	CSAREHLEAFF
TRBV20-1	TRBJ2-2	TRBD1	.	TGCAGTGCTAGAGGTCAGGGGGCGTACACCGGGGAGCTGTTTTTT	CSARGQGAYTGELFF
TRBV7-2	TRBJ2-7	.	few	TGTGCCAGCAGCTTGACTCGGGGCGGGTACGAGCAGTACTTC	CASSLTRGGYEQYF
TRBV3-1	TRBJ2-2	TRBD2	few	TGTGCCAGCAGCCAAGCCCATCGACTAGCGGGTACCGGGGAGCTGTTTTTT	CASSQAHRLAGTGELFF